These 2 T cell receptor beta chains share one sample of origin, sequenced in a study of follicular helper T cells after annual influenza vaccination. Noted time point: 2014-2015 season, pre-vaccination. Clones were sequenced by immunoSEQ multiplex PCR, and TCRdb holds only the in-frame ones, with some missing. The data contain about 470 clones, roughly 80% of them singletons. The specimen was CXCR5+ CD38+ circulating T follicular helper cells from blood, collected on the day of influenza vaccination. Documented subset: circulating Tfh, non-naive CD4+CXCR5+PD-1+ (ICOS+CD38+ or ICOS-CD38-). The receptor source for this set is an adult who received the influenza vaccine.

The rearrangement uses TRBV27 and TRBJ2-7; 7 bases match TRBD1. The germline V gene has CDR1 MNHEY and CDR2 SMNVEV (reference sequence). The CDR3 is made up of 14 amino acids. The J segment lost 2 bases and the V segment lost 6 bases, leaving 7 bases of the junction unmatched. The chain's CDR3 is CASSRGGRPYEQYF. CDR3 coding DNA: TGTGCCAGCAGCCGAGGGGGCCGACCCTACGAGCAGTACTTC.

The CDR3 DNA follows: TGTGCCAGCAGTCCCCCCGGGACAGGCAATCAGCCCCAGCATTTT. It is translated as CASSPPGTGNQPQHF. This chain links TRBV6-1 with TRBJ1-5; 7 positions match TRBD1. The CDR3 consists of 15 residues. V was clipped by 5 bases and J by 2 bases; unmatched bases: 6. Germline assignment: CDR1 MNHNS and CDR2 SASEGT.